This T cell receptor beta chain was documented in a study of shared clonotypes between healthy human individuals. Produced via immunoSEQ multiplex PCR; TCRdb's table is partial and in-frame only. The sample includes approximately 470,000 clones, 70% to 85% of them seen just once. CDR1 and CDR2 (germline): GTSNPN, SVGIG (reference sequence). This CDR3 comprises 15 residues. Trimming removed 6 bases from V and 4 bases from J, with 19 bases in between. As for this clone: Just one base apart from a much larger clone, this may be a read error.

J is TRBJ1-3 and V is TRBV30; D perhaps matches TRBD1 (6 bases). This sequence originates from a woman between 40 and 50 years old in good health. Some clones in this sample may be carry-over from other donors' samples. Sequences were obtained from PBMCs. CDR3: CACSPGAKVGNTIYF. CDR3 bases: TGTGCCTGCAGTCCAGGGGCTAAGGTCGGAAACACCATATATTTT.